Below, 5 T cell receptor beta chains from the same sample are listed, as sequenced in a study of identical twins. TCRdb re-analysed the 5' RACE reads in MiXCR, keeping a single row per CDR3 protein. Of hundreds of thousands of distinct CDR3 sequences listed, about 20% are singletons. This sample also appeared in a second study, on T cells expressing NK-cell markers.

Source material: PBMCs. Receptors were obtained from a woman under 30 in good health.

This clonotype has only a few counts. V usage is TRBV9 and J usage is TRBJ2-3, with 7 bases matching TRBD2. The junction had 4 bases not matched to a gene; V was cut back by 0 bases and J by 6 bases. This CDR3 spans 14 amino acids. CDR1 is SGDLS and CDR2 is YYNGEE in the germline V gene. The chain's CDR3 is CASSVGGSRDTQYF. DNA for the CDR3: TGTGCCAGCAGCGTAGGCGGGAGCAGGGATACGCAGTATTTT.

In this sample, this clonotype turned up many times. At one of its ends the junction is not consistent with the germline gene, which may arise from a read error. The chain uses TRBV5-1 and TRBJ2-7; perhaps TRBD1 as D (5 bases). Germline CDR1 reads SGHRS; CDR2 reads YFSETQ. The length of the CDR3 is 13 residues. The CDR3 region is CASSLGRDYEQYF. The CDR3 DNA reads TGTGCCAGCAGTTTAGGCAGGGACTACGAGCAGTACTTC.

This clonotype has a handful of counts. The chain joins TRBV5-5 to TRBJ2-3; D not certain. The CDR3 contains 13 residues. The germline V gene encodes CDR1 SGHKS and CDR2 YYEKEE (reference sequence). V dropped 3 bases and J dropped 4 bases, with 9 bases sitting between them. CDR3 residues: CASSSPAADTQYF. The DNA for the CDR3 is TGTGCCAGCAGCTCCCCAGCTGCAGATACGCAGTATTTT.

This clonotype has a handful of counts. V is TRBV4-1 and J is TRBJ2-4, with 7 bases that match TRBD1. Germline lookup yields CDR1 MGHRA and CDR2 YSYEKL. CDR3 size: 19 residues. The V and J ends lost 0 bases and 0 bases, in that order; junction bases with no gene match: 11. For the CDR3, the DNA is TGCGCCAGCAGCCAAGAGGGGACAGTAAGAACCACAGCCAAAAACATTCAGTACTTC. Its translation: CASSQEGTVRTTAKNIQYF.

The chain couples TRBV5-1 to TRBJ1-1; possible D gene TRBD1, 6 bases. The CDR3 runs 16 residues. With 2 bases removed from V and 1 base from J, the gap between germline ends came to 15 bases. Germline lookup yields CDR1 SGHRS and CDR2 YFSETQ. CDR3 in DNA: TGCGCCAGCAGCTTACAGGGTTATGGAACGAACACTGAAGCTTTCTTT. It is translated as CASSLQGYGTNTEAFF. Complete variable domain (other parts from reference TRBV5-1 and TRBJ1-1): KAGVTQTPRYLIKTRGQQVTLSCSPISGHRSVSWYQQTPGQGLQFLFEYFSETQRNKGNFPGRFSGRQFSNSRSEMNVSTLELGDSALYLCASSLQGYGTNTEAFFGQGTRLTVV.